This T cell receptor beta chain derives from a study of chemoradiotherapy in HPV16-positive cancers. Across the study: Candidate HPV-specific clones and shared TCR motifs came from a couple of HPV16-positive patients. Findings and caveats of the study: Better recurrence-free survival went with HPV-responsive T-cell expansion in HPV16-positive patients. During treatment, candidate HPV-specific clones and E7-related motifs expanded in tumor.

As concerns this clone: Its antigen remains unknown.

Samples were taken several times over chemoradiotherapy. Using immunoSEQ multiplex PCR, the repertoire was profiled, and TCRdb retains in-frame clones only, with some absent. The sample lists 20,000 to 30,000 clones; approximately 93% were seen once. The TCR was taken from a human donor with HPV-associated anogenital cancer. Sample collection was performed from a patient who underwent chemoradiotherapy.

The CDR3 DNA is TGTGCCAGCTCACCACTGCAGGTAGCGGACACTGAAGCTTTCTTT. Translated, it gives CASSPLQVADTEAFF. The chain has TRBV18 and TRBJ1-1; D is unresolved. Germline loops: CDR1 KGHSH, CDR2 LQKENI. CDR3 size: 15 residues. V dropped 1 base and J dropped 3 bases, with 12 bases sitting between them.